The 10 T cell receptor beta chains below all came from one sample that was sequenced in a study of blood T cell repertoires in COVID-19. Data came from immunoSEQ multiplex PCR; TCRdb stores just in-frame clones and leaves some out. The data contain approximately 260,000 clones, 80% to 90% of them singletons. The sequenced material came from PBMCs or T cells enriched from blood (not recorded which). The receptors were sampled from a man aged 25 to 45 with acute COVID-19.

The chain is built from TRBV18 and TRBJ1-1; D ambiguous. Germline V lookup: CDR1 KGHSH, CDR2 LQKENI. The V and J ends lost 0 bases and 1 base respectively, with 9 bases between them. The CDR3 consists of 15 residues. The CDR3: CASSPPWAKNTEAFF. The CDR3, as DNA: TGTGCCAGCTCACCACCATGGGCTAAGAACACTGAAGCTTTCTTT.

The V and J genes are TRBV14 and TRBJ2-5; D gene uncertain. The CDR3 has 16 amino acids. With 5 bases removed from V and 5 bases from J, the gap between germline ends came to 21 bases. From germline, CDR1 is SGHDN and CDR2 FVKESK. The CDR3 bases are TGTGCCAGCAGCTCGCGACTGACTGGAACCCTGGAGACCCAGTACTTC. Protein: CASSSRLTGTLETQYF.

V and J are TRBV5-1 and TRBJ2-5; 13 bases line up with TRBD2. This CDR3 region has 18 residues. Germline-derived CDR1 and CDR2 are SGHRS and YFSETQ. V lost 2 bases and J lost 2; bases outside the gene matches: 9. The DNA of the CDR3 is TGCGCCAGCAGCTTTGTCGGGAGGGGACTAGCGGGGCAAGAGACCCAGTACTTC. Residues: CASSFVGRGLAGQETQYF.

The chain recombines TRBV4-3 with TRBJ1-1, with a possible D match to TRBD1 (5 bases). The CDR3 is 12 residues long. Trimming removed 7 bases at V and 7 bases at J, with 13 bases between. CDR1 LGHNA and CDR2 YSLEER come from the germline V gene. The CDR3 DNA is TGCGCCAGCAATTTAGGGGCCGGTGAAGCTTTCTTT. Its protein is CASNLGAGEAFF.

This sequence joins TRBV6-5 and TRBJ2-7, with D perhaps matching TRBD2 (5 bases). The length of the CDR3 is 14 residues. CDR1 and CDR2 from the germline V gene are MNHEY and SVGAGI. V was clipped by 2 bases and J by 0 bases, with 8 bases between them. As DNA, the CDR3 is TGTGCCAGCAGTTACGTGGAGGACTCCTACGAGCAGTACGTC. As protein: CASSYVEDSYEQYV.

This clone was observed many times. The chain links TRBV4-3 to TRBJ2-1; D might be TRBD2 (6 bases). The CDR3 length is 16 residues. Trimming took 0 bases from V and 1 from J, leaving 10 bases between them. Germline CDR1 LGHNA, CDR2 YSLEER. CDR3 sequence reads: CASSQDLAGSYNEQFF. DNA for the CDR3: TGCGCCAGCAGCCAAGATTTGGCGGGATCCTACAATGAGCAGTTCTTC.

The chain recombines TRBV27 with TRBJ2-3, with 11 bases aligning to TRBD1. The CDR3 loop spans 16 amino acids. Germline-derived CDR1 and CDR2 are MNHEY and SMNVEV (reference sequence). Unmatched junction bases numbered 4, after V lost 5 bases and J lost 0 bases. CDR3 region: CASSLGTGGSTDTQYF. In DNA form, the CDR3 reads TGTGCCAGCAGTCTGGGGACAGGGGGTAGCACAGATACGCAGTATTTT.

The CDR3 region is CASSAGAEKLFF. The CDR3 DNA follows: TGTGCCAGCAGCGCTGGGGCTGAAAAACTGTTTTTT. V is TRBV12-3 or TRBV12-4 and J is TRBJ1-4, with D possibly being TRBD1 (5 bases). CDR3 length equals 12 residues. Trimming took 6 bases from V and 7 from J, leaving 9 bases between them.

This chain connects TRBV11-3 to TRBJ1-6, with TRBD1 matching over 7 bases. Germline V gives CDR1 SGHNT, CDR2 YENEEA. After removal of 4 bases from V and 10 bases from J, the junction contained 10 bases not matched to a gene. There are 15 residues in the CDR3. CDR3 protein: CASSSRQGIGSPLHF. The CDR3 DNA is TGTGCCAGCAGCTCCCGACAGGGTATCGGGTCACCCCTCCACTTT.

V and J are TRBV24-1 and TRBJ2-1; TRBD2 is a possible D gene (5 bases). Germline CDR1 reads KGHDR; CDR2 reads SFDVKD. V lost 4 bases, J lost 9 bases, and 18 bases lay in between. The length of the CDR3 is 15 residues. The CDR3 loop is CATSDPRTALGEQFF. CDR3 nucleotide sequence: TGTGCCACCAGTGACCCCAGGACTGCGTTGGGTGAGCAGTTCTTC.